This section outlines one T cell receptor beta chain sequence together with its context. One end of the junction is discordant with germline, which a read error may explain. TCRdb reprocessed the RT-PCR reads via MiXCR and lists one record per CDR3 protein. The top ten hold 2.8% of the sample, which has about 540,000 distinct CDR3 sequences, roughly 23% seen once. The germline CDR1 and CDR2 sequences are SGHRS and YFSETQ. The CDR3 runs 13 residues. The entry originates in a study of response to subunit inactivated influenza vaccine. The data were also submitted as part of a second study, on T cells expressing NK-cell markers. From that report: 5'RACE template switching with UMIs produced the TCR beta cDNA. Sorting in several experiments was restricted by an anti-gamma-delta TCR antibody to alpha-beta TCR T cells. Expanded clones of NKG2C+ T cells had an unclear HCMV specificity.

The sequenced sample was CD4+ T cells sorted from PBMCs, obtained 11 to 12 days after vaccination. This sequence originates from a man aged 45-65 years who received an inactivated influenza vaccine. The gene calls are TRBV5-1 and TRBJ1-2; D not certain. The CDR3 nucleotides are TGCGCCAGCAGCTTCGGGCCCCGCTATGGCTACGCCTTC. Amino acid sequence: CASSFGPRYGYAF.